A single sample is the source of the 9 T cell receptor beta chains below, sequenced in a study of blood T cells in healthy people across ages. Through a sample-barcoded 5' primer and a J-beta primer mix, a second PCR was run for roughly 6 to 11 cycles. TCRdb re-called the 5' RACE reads through MiXCR, storing one row per CDR3 protein. The sample holds 550,000 to 650,000 distinct CDR3 sequences, roughly 30% seen once. Sample: blood. These receptor sequences come from a woman older than 75 in good health.

This chain connects TRBV20-1 to TRBJ2-7, with 14 bases that match TRBD2. In germline, CDR1 is DFQATT, CDR2 SNEGSKA (reference sequence). The CDR3 runs to 16 residues. DNA of the CDR3: TGCAGCCTATCCGGGACTAGCGGGGGCCTCCCTAACGAGCAGTACTTC. It yields the protein CSLSGTSGGLPNEQYF.

This clonotype appeared many times. V is TRBV20-1 and J is TRBJ2-3, with no clear D. The germline V and J ends were trimmed by 2 bases and 0 bases, with 9 bases remaining between them. Germline CDR1 reads DFQATT; CDR2 reads SNEGSKA (reference sequence). The CDR3 totals 14 residues. The CDR3 nucleotides read TGCAGTGCTAGAAGATCGGCTAGCACAGATACGCAGTATTTT. Encoded protein: CSARRSASTDTQYF.

For this clonotype: A much larger clone differs by one base, so this may be a read error. The chain carries TRBV20-1 and TRBJ2-5; tentative D call: TRBD2 (6 bases). The better agreement between TRBJ2-7 and the DNA end casts doubt on the J call. The CDR3 has 12 residues. CDR1 and CDR2 from the germline V gene are DFQATT and SNEGSKA (reference sequence). The CDR3 region is CSGAGTQGEQYF. The CDR3 nucleotides read TGCAGTGGAGCCGGGACTCAGGGCGAGCAGTACTTC.

Many counts were recorded for this clonotype. V and J are TRBV6-1 and TRBJ2-7, with unresolved D. The V gene lost 7 bases and the J gene lost 2 bases, with 9 bases spanning the gap. The CDR3 sequence is 12 residues long. The germline V gene has CDR1 MNHNS and CDR2 SASEGT. CDR3 sequence (DNA): TGTGCCAGCAACAGCATTACCTACGAGCAGTACTTC. This encodes CASNSITYEQYF.

Details on this clonotype: This may be a read error: a much more frequent sequence differs by one nucleotide. The V call is TRBV6-5, the J call TRBJ2-5; 7 bases fit TRBD1. Per the germline V gene, CDR1 is MNHEY and CDR2 is SVGAGI. After removal of 2 bases from V and 4 bases from J, the junction contained 10 bases not matched to a gene. The CDR3 contains 16 residues. CDR3 nucleotide sequence: TGTGCCAGCAGTTACCTCGCAGGGGGAAGGAGAGAGACCCAGTACTTC. Amino acids: CASSYLAGGRRETQYF.

Note on this clonotype: It may be a read error: a sequence one base away is much more abundant. The chain combines TRBV20-1 with TRBJ2-3; the match to TRBD1 covers 10 bases. Germline V gene sequence: CDR1 DFQATT, CDR2 SNEGSKA (reference sequence). This CDR3 contains 14 residues. The V segment lost 3 bases and the J segment 5 bases; nucleotides outside the gene matches: 5. The CDR3 DNA is TGCAGTGCTAGGTGTGACAGGGGGCGAGATACGCAGTATTTT. As protein: CSARCDRGRDTQYF.

This chain links TRBV7-2 with TRBJ2-1; no firm D call. CDR1 is SGHTA, CDR2 FQGNSA, per germline. V lost 3 bases to trimming and J lost 9 bases, with 9 bases between them. The CDR3 is 12 amino acids. CDR3 bases: TGTGCCAGCAGCTTTTGGGTAGGTGAGCAGTTCTTC. As protein: CASSFWVGEQFF.

The chain links TRBV11-3 to TRBJ2-2; 7 nucleotides align to TRBD1. This CDR3 contains 15 residues. Germline V gene data show CDR1 as SGHNT and CDR2 as YENEEA. The junction had 6 bases not matched to a gene; V was cut back by 3 bases and J by 5 bases. CDR3: CASSFEGARTGELFF. The CDR3 DNA reads as TGTGCCAGCAGCTTCGAGGGGGCCAGAACCGGGGAGCTGTTTTTT.

There are a few counts of this clonotype. The rearrangement joins TRBV6-1 to TRBJ2-3, with TRBD2 matching over 7 bases. The V and J ends lost 4 bases and 1 base, in that order; junction bases with no gene match: 5. Germline V gene lookup returns CDR1 MNHNS and CDR2 SASEGT. This CDR3 region has 15 residues. The CDR3: CASSVPGGRTDTQYF. CDR3 coding DNA: TGTGCCAGCAGTGTCCCGGGGGGACGCACAGATACGCAGTATTTT.